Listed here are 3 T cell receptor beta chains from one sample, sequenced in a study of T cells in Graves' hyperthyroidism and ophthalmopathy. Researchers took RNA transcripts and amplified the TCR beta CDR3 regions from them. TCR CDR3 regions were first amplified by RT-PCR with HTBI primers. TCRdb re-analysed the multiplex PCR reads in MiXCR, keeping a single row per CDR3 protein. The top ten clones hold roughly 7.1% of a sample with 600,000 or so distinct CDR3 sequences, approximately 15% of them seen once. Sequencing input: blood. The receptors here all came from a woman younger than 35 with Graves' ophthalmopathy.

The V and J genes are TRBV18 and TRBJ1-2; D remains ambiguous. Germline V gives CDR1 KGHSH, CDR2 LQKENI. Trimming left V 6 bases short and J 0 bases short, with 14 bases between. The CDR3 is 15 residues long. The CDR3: CASSPSPTSNYGYTF. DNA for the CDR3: TGTGCCAGCTCCCCCTCCCCCACCTCTAACTATGGCTACACCTTC.

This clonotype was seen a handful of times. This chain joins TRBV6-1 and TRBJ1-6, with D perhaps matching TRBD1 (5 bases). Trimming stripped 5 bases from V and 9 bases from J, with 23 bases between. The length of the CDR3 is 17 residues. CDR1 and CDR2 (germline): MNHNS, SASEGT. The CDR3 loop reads CASSYGLSAGRPSPLHF. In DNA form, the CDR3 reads TGTGCCAGCAGTTATGGGCTGTCGGCAGGGAGGCCTTCACCCCTCCACTTT.

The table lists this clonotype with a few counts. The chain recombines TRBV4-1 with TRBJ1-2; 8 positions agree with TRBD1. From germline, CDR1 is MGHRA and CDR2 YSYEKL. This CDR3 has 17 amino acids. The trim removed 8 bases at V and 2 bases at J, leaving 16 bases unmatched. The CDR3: CASDKRTGKRENYGYTF. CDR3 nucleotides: TGCGCCAGCGACAAACGGACAGGGAAGAGAGAGAACTATGGCTACACCTTC.